This T cell receptor (beta chain) was observed in a study of blood T cell repertoires in COVID-19. Study-level information: The study drew acute and convalescent COVID-19 samples from the United States, Italy and Spain. Nucleic acid was either cDNA or gDNA, and it came from T cells, B-cell-depleted T cells, or PBMCs.

Everyone who took part was roughly 18 to 89 years old, and they came from 20 to 25 US areas. Original processing methods: Amplification of reference gene primers was used by the study to estimate nucleated cell counts. Profiling relied on immunoSEQ multiplex PCR, and the TCRdb table lists in-frame clones only, not all of them. That table furnishes V, J and clone size, whereas the DNA furnished D and trimming. Among under 300,000 clones listed, approximately 83% were seen once. Trimming removed 5 bases from V and 5 bases from J, with 18 bases in between. CDR1 and CDR2 (germline): SGHAT, FQNNGV. The CDR3 length is 15 residues.

Sequenced sample: PBMCs or T cells enriched from blood (not recorded which). The origin of this receptor is a woman between 40 and 50 years old with acute COVID-19. The chain is built from TRBV11-2 and TRBJ2-5; a weak D match, TRBD1 (6 bases). DNA for the CDR3: TGTGCCAGCAGCCGACAGGTCGTACACGTTGAGACCCAGTACTTC. Translated: CASSRQVVHVETQYF.